Following are 27 T cell receptor beta chains from one sample sequenced in a study of blood T cell repertoires in COVID-19. Produced via immunoSEQ multiplex PCR; TCRdb's table is partial and in-frame only. The repertoire consists of about 190,000 clones, with roughly 79% occurring once and the leading ten covering approximately 15%. The specimen sequenced was peripheral blood. These receptors came from a man aged 55-75 years with active or convalescent COVID-19.

The rearrangement uses TRBV24-1 and TRBJ2-7; 12 bases are shared with TRBD1. Germline-derived CDR1 and CDR2 are KGHDR and SFDVKD. Trimming at V came to 9 bases and at J to 5 bases, leaving 10 bases not matched to a gene. This CDR3 comprises 15 residues. CDR3 DNA sequence: TGTGCCACCGGTCAGCGGGACAGGGGGCTTGACGAGCAGTACTTC. This gives the protein CATGQRDRGLDEQYF.

V usage is TRBV7-9 and J usage is TRBJ2-1; 10 bases match TRBD2. The CDR3 has 14 amino acids. The germline V gene has CDR1 SEHNR and CDR2 FQNEAQ (reference sequence). The ends lost 8 bases at V and 10 bases at J; junction bases unmatched: 11. The CDR3, as DNA: TGTGCCAGCGGGGGCAGCGGGAGGGTCTGGGAGCAGTTCTTC. Protein product: CASGGSGRVWEQFF.

Only one count was recorded for this clone. This chain uses TRBV5-4 with TRBJ2-7; 9 nucleotides align to TRBD2. V lost 0 bases, J lost 12 bases, and 7 bases stayed unmatched. Per germline, CDR1 SGHNT and CDR2 YYREEE (reference sequence). CDR3 length equals 13 residues. The CDR3 DNA follows: TGTGCCAGCAGCTTGGGCTCGTCGCGGGAGGGGTACTTC. Translating it yields CASSLGSSREGYF.

V gene TRBV19 combines with J gene TRBJ2-1; no reliable D call. From germline, CDR1 is LNHDA and CDR2 SQIVND (reference sequence). Trimming took 6 bases from V and 9 from J, leaving 21 bases between them. The CDR3 is 15 residues long. CDR3 nucleotide sequence: TGTGCCAGTAGACCCAGAGGAGACCAAATGGGTGAGCAGTTCTTC. Amino acid sequence: CASRPRGDQMGEQFF.

The chain combines TRBV30 with TRBJ1-5; no clear D. The CDR3 extends over 14 amino acids. Germline loops: CDR1 GTSNPN, CDR2 SVGIG (reference sequence). V was shortened by 5 bases and J by 0 bases, with 11 bases between the two germline ends. This CDR3 reads CAWQGLNSNQPQHF. The DNA of the CDR3 is TGTGCCTGGCAAGGACTGAATAGCAATCAGCCCCAGCATTTT. The entire variable domain, with the rest obtained from reference TRBV30 and TRBJ1-5, is as follows: SQTIHQWPATLVQPVGSPLSLECTVEGTSNPNLYWYRQAAGRGLQLLFYSVGIGQISSEVPQNLSASRPQDRQFILSSKKLLLSDSGFYLCAWQGLNSNQPQHFGDGTRLSIL.

The rearrangement joins TRBV7-8 to TRBJ1-5; TRBD1 is a possible D gene (5 bases). Germline V gives CDR1 SGHVS, CDR2 FQNEAQ. With 1 base removed from V and 1 base from J, the gap between germline ends came to 14 bases. The CDR3 sequence is 17 residues long. CDR3 bases: TGTGCCAGCAGCTTAGGGCAGGGAGGGGCAAGCAATCAGCCCCAGCATTTT. Amino acids: CASSLGQGGASNQPQHF.

The V call is TRBV19, the J call TRBJ1-2; D not certain. The CDR3 length is 13 residues. V was trimmed by 0 bases and J by 8 bases, leaving 10 bases between them. The germline CDR1 and CDR2 sequences are LNHDA and SQIVND (reference sequence). The CDR3: CASSIEGVGGYTF. The CDR3 coding sequence is TGTGCCAGTAGTATAGAGGGAGTAGGCGGCTACACCTTC.

The sample holds a few counts of this clone. The V gene is TRBV28, the J gene TRBJ1-6, with D possibly being TRBD1 (6 bases). This CDR3 is 14 amino acids long. In germline, CDR1 is MDHEN, CDR2 SYDVKM. Trimming took off 6 bases at V and 5 bases at J, with 11 bases between the two ends. As DNA, the CDR3 is TGTGCCAGCAGGGACAGAGTAAATAATTCACCCCTCCACTTT. This codes for CASRDRVNNSPLHF. The variable domain in full, completed from reference TRBV28 and TRBJ1-6, reads DVKVTQSSRYLVKRTGEKVFLECVQDMDHENMFWYRQDPGLGLRLIYFSYDVKMKEKGDIPEGYSVSREKKERFSLILESASTNQTSMYLCASRDRVNNSPLHFGNGTRLTVT.

The J gene is TRBJ2-7, the V gene TRBV5-1, with a possible D match to TRBD2 (6 bases). The CDR3 consists of 14 residues. V gave up 3 bases and J gave up 0 bases, with 10 bases separating them. Germline values: CDR1 SGHRS, CDR2 YFSETQ. CDR3 nucleotide sequence: TGCGCCAGCAGCTCGGACGGGAGCTCCTACGAGCAGTACTTC. Protein product: CASSSDGSSYEQYF.

This chain uses TRBV5-6 with TRBJ1-1, with D tentatively TRBD1 (6 bases). The CDR3 length is 13 residues. CDR1 and CDR2 from the germline V gene are SGHDT and YYEEEE. V was pared by 2 bases and J by 4 bases, with 9 bases between. CDR3 coding DNA: TGTGCCAGCAGCTTCGACAGGATCACTGAAGCTTTCTTT. It codes for CASSFDRITEAFF.

V usage is TRBV6-4 and J usage is TRBJ2-2, with TRBD2 as a possible D gene (5 bases). The CDR3 is 13 amino acids. The germline CDR1 and CDR2 sequences are MRHNA and SNTAGT. Trimming shortened V by 5 bases and J by 6 bases, and 10 bases separated the two germline ends. The CDR3 DNA follows: TGTGCCAGCAGTCGGGATGGGGCCGGGGAGCTGTTTTTT. As protein: CASSRDGAGELFF.

This sequence joins TRBV11-2 and TRBJ2-7; 10 bases map to TRBD2. Germline V lookup: CDR1 SGHAT, CDR2 FQNNGV. This CDR3 comprises 14 residues. V lost 3 bases to trimming and J lost 3 bases; unmatched junction nucleotides: 2. CDR3 protein: CASSLGLASYEQYF. In nucleotides, the CDR3 is TGTGCCAGCAGCTTGGGACTAGCGAGCTACGAGCAGTACTTC.

The V call is TRBV7-8, the J call TRBJ2-1, with TRBD1 identical over 7 bases. V lost 4 bases and J lost 10; bases outside the gene matches: 7. Germline assignment: CDR1 SGHVS and CDR2 FQNEAQ. The CDR3 length is 13 residues. The chain's CDR3 is CASSSHRGREQFF. In DNA, the CDR3 is TGTGCCAGCAGCTCCCACAGGGGCCGGGAGCAGTTCTTC.

CDR3 residues: CASSTKGQGAYEQYF. CDR3 sequence (DNA): TGTGCCAGTAGTACGAAGGGACAGGGGGCCTACGAGCAGTACTTC. The gene calls are TRBV19 and TRBJ2-7; TRBD1 matches 11 bases. Losses at the gene ends were 4 bases for V and 2 bases for J; bases not matched to a gene: 4. CDR3 size: 15 residues. The V gene's germline CDR1 is LNHDA and CDR2 SQIVND (reference sequence).

V gene TRBV28 combines with J gene TRBJ2-7; TRBD2 aligns across 16 bases. The V segment lost 7 bases and the J segment 4 bases; nucleotides outside the gene matches: 13. This CDR3 region has 18 residues. The germline gives CDR1 MDHEN, CDR2 SYDVKM. CDR3 region: CASTPGTSGRVGPYEQYF. CDR3 nucleotides: TGTGCCAGCACTCCCGGGACTAGCGGGAGGGTAGGGCCTTACGAGCAGTACTTC.

V usage is TRBV6-5 and J usage is TRBJ2-7, with TRBD2 identical over 10 bases. The CDR3 sequence is 14 residues long. Germline trimming cut 5 bases from V and 7 bases from J; bases unmatched to any gene: 8. Germline loops: CDR1 MNHEY, CDR2 SVGAGI. This CDR3 reads CASSRTSGPREQYF. In DNA form, the CDR3 reads TGTGCCAGCAGTCGGACTAGCGGACCCAGGGAGCAGTACTTC.

J is TRBJ2-2 and V is TRBV19; no definite D call. V shed 3 bases and J shed 6 bases, with 11 bases lying between them. The CDR3 consists of 14 residues. Germline V gene lookup returns CDR1 LNHDA and CDR2 SQIVND (reference sequence). As DNA, the CDR3 is TGTGCCAGTAGTATTCGGGTGGAAGCCGGGGAGCTGTTTTTT. Translation: CASSIRVEAGELFF.

CDR3 protein: CASSQRTGAVKTQYF. For the CDR3, the DNA is TGCGCCAGCAGTCAACGGACAGGGGCAGTAAAGACCCAGTACTTC. V is TRBV23-1 and J is TRBJ2-5, with 9 bases identical to TRBD1. TRBV23-1 is recorded as an ORF, its role being uncertain. The V gene end was trimmed by 2 bases and the J gene end by 6 bases; junction bases not matched to a gene: 7. This CDR3 spans 15 amino acids.

In its sample, this clone was seen a few times. The genes are TRBV6-5 and TRBJ1-5; D is uncertain. This CDR3 spans 14 amino acids. Trimming left V 6 bases short and J 4 bases short, with 13 bases between. CDR1 MNHEY and CDR2 SVGAGI come from the germline V gene. CDR3 loop: CASSSVRGNQPQHF. The CDR3 DNA follows: TGTGCCAGCAGCTCCGTCCGGGGAAATCAGCCCCAGCATTTT.

The genes are TRBV5-1 and TRBJ1-2, with TRBD1 matching over 8 bases. This CDR3 has 16 amino acids. Looked up from germline, CDR1 is SGHRS and CDR2 is YFSETQ. J gave up 1 base and V 4 bases, and 9 bases lay outside the gene matches. The CDR3 loop is CASSPMIQGDNYGYTF. The CDR3 bases are TGCGCCAGCAGCCCAATGATACAGGGGGATAACTATGGCTACACCTTC.

The chain couples TRBV28 to TRBJ2-1; D gene ambiguous. Germline CDR1 MDHEN, CDR2 SYDVKM. Trimming pared 4 bases from V and 4 bases from J, leaving 14 bases between. CDR3 length equals 15 residues. The CDR3 DNA reads as TGTGCCAGCAGTTCACCCCCCGACGGGTACAATGAGCAGTTCTTC. Its translation is CASSSPPDGYNEQFF.

This rearrangement joins TRBV6-5 to TRBJ2-1, with 8 bases matching TRBD1. The J segment lost 7 bases and the V segment lost 6 bases, leaving 2 bases of the junction unmatched. Germline values: CDR1 MNHEY, CDR2 SVGAGI. The length of the CDR3 is 12 residues. The CDR3 bases are TGTGCCAGCAGGCGGACAGGGAATGAGCAGTTCTTC. Translated: CASRRTGNEQFF.

The chain employs TRBV7-2 and TRBJ1-2; a possible D gene is TRBD1 (6 bases). This CDR3 contains 13 residues. CDR1 is SGHTA and CDR2 is FQGNSA in the germline V gene. V was cut by 5 bases and J by 2 bases, with 9 bases left in between. DNA for the CDR3: TGTGCCAGCAGCCCCGGGACAAACTATGGCTACACCTTC. It specifies CASSPGTNYGYTF. Full variable domain (outside the CDR3, taken from reference TRBV7-2 and TRBJ1-2): GAGVSQSPSNKVTEKGKDVELRCDPISGHTALYWYRQSLGQGLEFLIYFQGNSAPDKSGLPSDRFSAERTGGSVSTLTIQRTQQEDSAVYLCASSPGTNYGYTFGSGTRLTVV.

DNA for the CDR3: TGCGCCAGCAGCGCGGACAGGGAGCGGGAGCAGTACTTC. It codes for CASSADREREQYF. This rearrangement joins TRBV4-3 to TRBJ2-7; 8 bases align to TRBD1. This CDR3 comprises 13 residues. J lost 7 bases, V lost 5 bases, and 7 bases had no gene match. Germline V lookup: CDR1 LGHNA, CDR2 YSLEER.

Worth noting for this clone: One junction end disagrees with the germline gene, perhaps due to a read error. The V gene is TRBV6-1, the J gene TRBJ1-3; D unclear. CDR3 length equals 11 residues. The germline V gene has CDR1 MNHNS and CDR2 SASEGT. Here the CDR3 reads CASSEPRRVDF. In DNA, the CDR3 is TGTGCCAGCAGTGAACCGAGGAGGGTGGATTTT.

The rearrangement joins TRBV7-9 to TRBJ2-5; 9 bases fit TRBD2. The ends lost 8 bases at V and 2 bases at J; junction bases unmatched: 12. CDR1 is SEHNR and CDR2 is FQNEAQ in the germline V gene (reference sequence). The CDR3 has 16 residues. The CDR3 nucleotides are TGTGCCAGCGGGGGAGGTGGGACTAGCCCTCAAGAGACCCAGTACTTC. It codes for CASGGGGTSPQETQYF.

The chain carries TRBV7-3 and TRBJ2-2; D may be TRBD1 (6 bases). The V gene lost 5 bases and the J gene lost 1 base, with 14 bases spanning the gap. CDR1 is SGHTA, CDR2 FQGTGA, per germline. The CDR3 totals 16 residues. The CDR3 sequence: CASSEQGAGNTGELFF. CDR3 nucleotides: TGTGCCAGCAGCGAACAGGGAGCTGGGAACACCGGGGAGCTGTTTTTT. The full variable domain, completed using reference TRBV7-3 and TRBJ2-2, is GAGVSQTPSNKVTEKGKYVELRCDPISGHTALYWYRQSLGQGPEFLIYFQGTGAADDSGLPNDRFFAVRPEGSVSTLKIQRTERGDSAVYLCASSEQGAGNTGELFFGEGSRLTVL.